This paragraph reports one T cell receptor beta chain. Antigen: not known. Following autologous stem cell transplantation, relapse occurred in every patient, and exposure to brentuximab vedotin varied. Best outcomes ranged across complete response, partial response and progressive disease. Clones were read by immunoSEQ multiplex PCR, and TCRdb kept only the in-frame ones, dropping some. The sample carries over 90,000 clones, about 88% recorded once. The data originate from a study of PD-1 blockade in classical Hodgkin lymphoma. General study results and limits: Partial responders and progressors had significantly lower baseline TCR diversity. Causes of the repertoire differences remain undefined, possibly disease activity or prior therapy. By C4D1, diversity of CD4+ TCRs had risen significantly, whereas that of CD8+ TCRs had not.

Germline trimming cut 6 bases from V and 0 bases from J; bases unmatched to any gene: 5. The germline CDR1 and CDR2 sequences are SGHAT and FQNNGV. The CDR3 length is 15 residues. This clonotype was sampled from a human donor with classical Hodgkin lymphoma. Sequences were derived from peripheral blood mononuclear cells (PBMCs), sampled before the second cycle of nivolumab. The gene calls are TRBV11-2 and TRBJ2-4; 7 bases match TRBD2. Written as DNA, the CDR3 is TGTGCCAGCAGTGTAGGACTAGGAGCCAAAAACATTCAGTACTTC. Residues: CASSVGLGAKNIQYF.